This T cell receptor (beta chain) was found in a study of vaccination and CD4 T cells after COVID-19. General observations from the study: Counts of SARS-CoV-2-reactive clonotypes had a median that went from around 21 to 38, a nonsignificant change.

This clonotype was seen a few times. Its specificity is unknown. Once obtained from cultured CD4+ T cells, the DNA was sequenced using the Oncomine TCR Beta short-read assay. TCRdb re-derived calls from the PCR reads in MiXCR, one entry per CDR3 protein. The sample shows fewer than 20,000 distinct CDR3 sequences, roughly 50% of them seen only once. The CDR3 contains 16 residues. Looked up from germline, CDR1 is DFQATT and CDR2 is SNEGSKA (reference sequence). V gave up 3 bases and J gave up 4 bases; unmatched junction bases: 9. As to treatment: approximately 11-day PBMC culture with coronavirus spike peptide pools or control peptides (ViraFEST assay).

Source material: CD4+ T cells from blood, cultured in vitro. The chain joins TRBV20-1 to TRBJ1-6, with 7 bases lining up with TRBD1. This receptor was identified in a human donor who had recovered from COVID-19. CDR3 coding DNA: TGCAGTGCTAGGGAAGGGGGCGGGGGATATAATTCACCCCTCCACTTT. Protein: CSAREGGGGYNSPLHF.